This T cell receptor (beta chain) originates from a study of T cell responses to AZD1222 COVID-19 vaccine. Remarks on this clone: What it recognizes is unknown.

Whole-study findings and limits: Dominant CD4 TCR responses targeted spike regions 160-218 and 743-854. Seropositive AZD1222 recipients at baseline numbered only five or six.

Assay used: immunoSEQ multiplex PCR; TCRdb lists only in-frame clones, some missing. The sample lists about 120,000 clones, approximately 91% occurring once. This CDR3 contains 14 residues. The V segment lost 6 bases and the J segment 8 bases; nucleotides outside the gene matches: 11. Germline assignment: CDR1 MNHEY and CDR2 SMNVEV (reference sequence). Pooled in the analysis were second doses at about 4 or about 12 weeks. This chain connects TRBV27 to TRBJ1-2; 8 nucleotides agree with TRBD1. The receptor was derived from an adult who received the AZD1222 COVID-19 vaccine. The sequenced sample was peripheral blood, obtained 28 days after the second AZD1222 dose. Here the CDR3 reads CASRPLRQGRGYTF. The CDR3 DNA follows: TGTGCCAGCAGACCATTAAGACAGGGGAGAGGCTACACCTTC.